This TCR beta chain originates from a study of T cell responses to AZD1222 COVID-19 vaccine (dated by TCRdb to the early 2020s). Concerning the study at large: AZD1222 recipients with second doses at about 4 weeks or about 12 weeks were pooled, because spike-specific TCR depth and breadth did not differ between schedules. A total of about 250 trial participants underwent TCR sequencing, of whom 200 to 220 had received two doses of AZD1222 and 26 had received two doses of the MenACWY control vaccine. Trial participants were enrolled by age into 18-55, 56-69 and 70-plus year subgroups, with roughly 150, 30 and 60 TCR-sequenced participants respectively.

The sample's time point, from its label and the paper: baseline before first vaccination. Vaccinee samples were obtained from the UK trials COV001 and COV002, which included a single-blind randomized controlled phase 2/3 trial of AZD1222 (ChAdOx1 nCoV-19) in healthy adults. For TCRbeta chain sequencing, PBMC samples were collected from trial participants at day 0 and at day 28 after the second dose. Details on this clone: Its antigen is currently not known. Base-call qualities are not available, and no considerably larger clone is one nucleotide away.

Per the germline V gene (reference sequence), LGHDT is the CDR1 and YNNKEL is the CDR2. Trimming takes 2 bases from V and 1 base from J, and the germline ends sit 12 bases apart. From the cysteine through the phenylalanine, the CDR3 covers 15 amino acids. Left in the record is the CDR3 DNA by itself, 45 bases read in frame from the first base. Study-wide findings and limitations: Reportedly, almost half of the unique spike-specific TCRs recognized epitopes lying outside the regions that are mutated in the B.1.351 and B.1.1.7 variants. Participants were mostly white British, with more females than males. The authors suggested clonal diversity may have been underestimated. The vaccine-associated CD4 TCRs covered the entire spike protein, and the dominant responses fell in regions 160-218 and 743-854. After two AZD1222 doses, both the breadth and the depth of spike-specific TCRs were significantly higher than at day 0 and than in MenACWY recipients. Because no day 14 peak-response samples were available, repertoires were characterized only after the peak T cell response. Conclusions about previously exposed vaccinees were limited because only six AZD1222 recipients were SARS-CoV-2 seropositive at baseline. In the small 56-69-year group, the increase in depth fell short of significance, most likely because of low power.

The CDR3 regions of human TCRbeta chains were subjected to immunosequencing. Under the source paper's analysis protocol: TCRs in the repertoires were matched against a reference library of SARS-CoV-2-specific TCRs that had been generated with the MIRA antigen-specificity platform. Breadth was defined as the fraction of unique TCRs that were SARS-CoV-2-associated, and depth was defined as the fraction of total T cells that were SARS-CoV-2-associated. Using the MIRA data, each spike-specific TCR was mapped to the spike region that the TCR reacts to and placed in a CD4 or CD8 class. Log10-transformed breadth and depth values were compared by one-way ANOVA with Sidak's multiple comparisons tests. In TCRdb, the immuneACCESS table is reduced to in-frame sequences with V and J assigned. These tables do not hold every clone; where another copy was compared, an unresolved V gene accounts for under half, and the others remain unexplained. That table supplies the V and J calls and clone size; D and trimming were determined from the DNA. A total of over 65,000 clones appear in this sample, 86% of them only once. The ten largest account for approximately 7% of the sample.

This sample comprised peripheral blood, obtained on day 0 of AZD1222 vaccination. This TCR came from an adult in good health. The chain uses TRBV3-1 (or the pseudogene TRBV3-2) and TRBJ2-7; matching of 6 bases hints at TRBD1 as the D gene. CDR3 region: CASSQQGPSSYEQYF. In nucleotide form, the sequence is TGTGCCAGCAGCCAACAGGGGCCTTCTTCCTACGAGCAGTACTTC.